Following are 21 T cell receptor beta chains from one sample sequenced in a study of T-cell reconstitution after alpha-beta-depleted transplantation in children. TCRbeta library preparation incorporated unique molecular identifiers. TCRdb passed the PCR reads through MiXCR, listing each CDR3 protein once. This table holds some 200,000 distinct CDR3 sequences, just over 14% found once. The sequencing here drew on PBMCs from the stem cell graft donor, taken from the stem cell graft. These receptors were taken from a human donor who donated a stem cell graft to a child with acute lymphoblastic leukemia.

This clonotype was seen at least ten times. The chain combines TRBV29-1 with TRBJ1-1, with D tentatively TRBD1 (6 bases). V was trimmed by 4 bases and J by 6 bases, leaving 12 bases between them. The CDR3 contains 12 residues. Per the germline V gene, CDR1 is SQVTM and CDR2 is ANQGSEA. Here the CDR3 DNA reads TGCAGCGTTGGGGGGCCAGGGGCTGAAGCTTTCTTT. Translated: CSVGGPGAEAFF.

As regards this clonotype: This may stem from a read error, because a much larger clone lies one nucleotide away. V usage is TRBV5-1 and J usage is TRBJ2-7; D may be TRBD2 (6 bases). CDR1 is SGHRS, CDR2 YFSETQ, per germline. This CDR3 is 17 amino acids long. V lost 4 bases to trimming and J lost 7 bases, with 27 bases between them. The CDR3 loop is CASSGGTPRTSYNEQYF. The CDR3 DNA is TGCGCCAGCAGCGGCGGGACTCCCAGGACGTCCTACAATGAGCAGTACTTC.

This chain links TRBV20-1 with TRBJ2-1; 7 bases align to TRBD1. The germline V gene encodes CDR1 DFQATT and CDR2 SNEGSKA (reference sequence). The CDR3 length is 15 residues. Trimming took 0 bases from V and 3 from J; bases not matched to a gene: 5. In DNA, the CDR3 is TGCAGTGCTAGAGATCGCCGACAGGGCTACAATGAGCAGTTCTTC. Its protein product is CSARDRRQGYNEQFF.

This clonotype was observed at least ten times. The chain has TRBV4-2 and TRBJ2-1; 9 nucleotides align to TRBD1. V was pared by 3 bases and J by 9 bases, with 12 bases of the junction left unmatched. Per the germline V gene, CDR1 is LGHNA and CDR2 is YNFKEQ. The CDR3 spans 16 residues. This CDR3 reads CASSHPSGTGLLEQFF. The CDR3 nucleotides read TGTGCCAGCAGCCACCCCTCCGGGACAGGGCTCCTTGAGCAGTTCTTC.

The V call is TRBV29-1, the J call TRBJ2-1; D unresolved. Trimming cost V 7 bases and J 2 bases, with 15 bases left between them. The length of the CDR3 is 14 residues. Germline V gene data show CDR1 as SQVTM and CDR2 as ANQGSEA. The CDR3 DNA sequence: TGCAGCGCCAACCCCCAGCTAGCCTACAATGAGCAGTTCTTC. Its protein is CSANPQLAYNEQFF.

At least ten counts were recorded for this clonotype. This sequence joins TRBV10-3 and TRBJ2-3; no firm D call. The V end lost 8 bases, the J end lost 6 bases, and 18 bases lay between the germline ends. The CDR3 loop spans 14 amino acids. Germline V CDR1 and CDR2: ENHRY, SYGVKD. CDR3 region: CAIDPWGSSDTQYF. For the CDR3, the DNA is TGTGCCATCGACCCCTGGGGATCTTCGGATACGCAGTATTTT.

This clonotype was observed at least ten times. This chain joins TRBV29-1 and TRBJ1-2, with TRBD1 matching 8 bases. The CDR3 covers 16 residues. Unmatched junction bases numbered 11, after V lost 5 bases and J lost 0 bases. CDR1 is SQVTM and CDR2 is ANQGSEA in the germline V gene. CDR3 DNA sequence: TGCAGCGTTAGCCGGGACAGGCTTCTAGCTAACTATGGCTACACCTTC. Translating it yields CSVSRDRLLANYGYTF.

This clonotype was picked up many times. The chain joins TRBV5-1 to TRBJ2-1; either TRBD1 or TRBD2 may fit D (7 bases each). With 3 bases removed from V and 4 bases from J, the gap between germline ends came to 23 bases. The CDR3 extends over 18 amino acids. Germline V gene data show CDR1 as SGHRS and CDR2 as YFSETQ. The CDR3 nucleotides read TGCGCCAGCAGCTCACAGGGGAGCCTAGCGGCGAGGTACAATGAGCAGTTCTTC. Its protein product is CASSSQGSLAARYNEQFF.

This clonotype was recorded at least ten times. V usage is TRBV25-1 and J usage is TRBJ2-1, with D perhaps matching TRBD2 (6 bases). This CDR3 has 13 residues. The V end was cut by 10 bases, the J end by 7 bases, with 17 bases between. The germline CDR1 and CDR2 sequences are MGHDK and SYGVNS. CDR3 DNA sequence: TGTGCCACCAACCGGCGGGATAGAAATGAGCAGTTCTTC. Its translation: CATNRRDRNEQFF.

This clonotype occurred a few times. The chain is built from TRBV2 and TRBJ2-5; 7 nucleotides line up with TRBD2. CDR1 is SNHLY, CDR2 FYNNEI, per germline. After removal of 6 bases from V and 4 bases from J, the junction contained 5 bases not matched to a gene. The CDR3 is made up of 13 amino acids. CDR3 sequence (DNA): TGTGCCAGCAGAACGGGGGGAGGAGAGACCCAGTACTTC. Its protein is CASRTGGGETQYF.

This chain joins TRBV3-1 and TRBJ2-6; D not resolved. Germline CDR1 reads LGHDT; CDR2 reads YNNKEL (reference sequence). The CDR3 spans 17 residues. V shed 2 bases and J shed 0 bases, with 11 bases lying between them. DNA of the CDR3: TGTGCCAGCAGCCAAACTGTCTTAAGCTCTGGGGCCAACGTCCTGACTTTC. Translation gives CASSQTVLSSGANVLTF.

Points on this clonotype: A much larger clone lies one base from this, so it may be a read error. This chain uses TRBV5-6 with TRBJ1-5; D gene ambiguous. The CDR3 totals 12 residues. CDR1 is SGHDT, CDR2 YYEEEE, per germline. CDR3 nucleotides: TGTGCCAGCAGCTTGGCGGATCAGCCCCAGCGTTTT. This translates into CASSLADQPQRF.

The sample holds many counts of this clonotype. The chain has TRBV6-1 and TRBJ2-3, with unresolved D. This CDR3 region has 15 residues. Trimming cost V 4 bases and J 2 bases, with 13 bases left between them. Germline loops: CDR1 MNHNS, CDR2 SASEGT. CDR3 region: CASSGGLGITDTQYF. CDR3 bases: TGTGCCAGCAGTGGAGGATTGGGTATCACAGATACGCAGTATTTT.

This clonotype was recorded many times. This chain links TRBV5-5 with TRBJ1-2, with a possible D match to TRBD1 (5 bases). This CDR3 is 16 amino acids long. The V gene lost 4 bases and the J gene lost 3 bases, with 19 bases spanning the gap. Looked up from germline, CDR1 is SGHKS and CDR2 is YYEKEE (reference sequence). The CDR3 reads CASSTGPRRGDYGYTF. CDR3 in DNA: TGTGCCAGCAGCACGGGACCCAGGAGAGGGGACTATGGCTACACCTTC.

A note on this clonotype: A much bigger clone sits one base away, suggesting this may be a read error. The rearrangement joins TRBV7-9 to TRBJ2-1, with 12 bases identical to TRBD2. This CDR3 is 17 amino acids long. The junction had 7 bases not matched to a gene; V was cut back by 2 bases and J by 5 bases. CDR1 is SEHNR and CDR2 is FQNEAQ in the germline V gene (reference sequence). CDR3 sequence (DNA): TGTGCCAGCAGCTTAAAAGCTAGCGGGAGGGGGGACAATGAGCAGTTCTTC. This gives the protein CASSLKASGRGDNEQFF.

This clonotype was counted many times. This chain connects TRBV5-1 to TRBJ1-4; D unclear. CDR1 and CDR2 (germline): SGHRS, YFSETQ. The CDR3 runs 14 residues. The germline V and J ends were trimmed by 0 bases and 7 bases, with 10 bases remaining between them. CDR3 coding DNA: TGCGCCAGCAGCTTGGATAGTCTTGCTGAAAAACTGTTTTTT. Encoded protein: CASSLDSLAEKLFF.

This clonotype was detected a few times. The CDR3 nucleotides are TGCGCCAGCAGCCCGGGGCCAGGGAAGGACACTGAAGCTTTCTTT. Encoded protein: CASSPGPGKDTEAFF. The genes are TRBV5-1 and TRBJ1-1, with D tentatively TRBD1 (5 bases). Trimming cost V 4 bases and J 3 bases, with 16 bases left between them. Germline values: CDR1 SGHRS, CDR2 YFSETQ. The CDR3 has 15 residues.

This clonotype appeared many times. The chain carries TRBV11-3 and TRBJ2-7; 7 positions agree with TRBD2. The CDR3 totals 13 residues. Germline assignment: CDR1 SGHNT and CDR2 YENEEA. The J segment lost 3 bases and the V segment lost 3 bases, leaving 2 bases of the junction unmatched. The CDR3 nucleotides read TGTGCCAGCAGCTTTCAGCGGGGCTACGAGCAGTACTTC. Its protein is CASSFQRGYEQYF.

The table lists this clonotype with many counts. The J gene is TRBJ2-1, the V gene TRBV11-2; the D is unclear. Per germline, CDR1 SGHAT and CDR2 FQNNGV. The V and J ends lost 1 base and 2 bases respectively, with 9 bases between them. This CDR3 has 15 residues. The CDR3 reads CASSLGTSTYNEQFF. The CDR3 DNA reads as TGTGCCAGCAGCTTAGGCACATCAACCTACAATGAGCAGTTCTTC.

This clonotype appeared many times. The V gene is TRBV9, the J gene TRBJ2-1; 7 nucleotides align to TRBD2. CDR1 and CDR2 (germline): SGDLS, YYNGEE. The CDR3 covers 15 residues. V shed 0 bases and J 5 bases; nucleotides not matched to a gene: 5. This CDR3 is CASSVGWGGNNEQFF. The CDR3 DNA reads TGTGCCAGCAGCGTAGGGTGGGGGGGTAACAATGAGCAGTTCTTC.

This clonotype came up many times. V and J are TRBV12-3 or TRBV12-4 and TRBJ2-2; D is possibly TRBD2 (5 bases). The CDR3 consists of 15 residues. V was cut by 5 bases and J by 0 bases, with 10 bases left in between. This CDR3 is CASSERSANTGELFF. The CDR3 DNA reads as TGTGCCAGCAGTGAGCGGAGCGCGAACACCGGGGAGCTGTTTTTT.